A single sample gave rise to the 9 T cell receptor beta chains below, sequenced in a study of CD8 T cells in ankylosing spondylitis. TCRdb reprocessed the 5' RACE reads via MiXCR and lists one record per CDR3 protein. This sample has roughly 120,000 distinct CDR3 sequences, with around 7% found just once. The source material was blood, either unsorted or a sorted T cell fraction (not recorded which). The source of these receptors is a male donor with ankylosing spondylitis or in good health (not recorded which).

The chain links TRBV12-3 or TRBV12-4 to TRBJ1-5; D is ambiguous. CDR3 length equals 12 residues. Trimming cost V 1 base and J 9 bases, with 7 bases left between them. CDR3 in amino acids: CASSLGGLPQHF. The CDR3 DNA reads as TGTGCCAGCAGTTTAGGAGGTCTGCCCCAGCATTTT.

This clonotype was seen at least ten times. The V gene is TRBV11-2, the J gene TRBJ2-7, with D maybe TRBD2 (8 bases). This CDR3 spans 18 amino acids. Trimming cost V 5 bases and J 6 bases, with 29 bases left between them. Germline-derived CDR1 and CDR2 are SGHAT and FQNNGV. CDR3 amino acids: CASSPRGQVAGQLGEQYF. CDR3 DNA: TGTGCCAGCAGCCCTAGAGGTCAAGTAGCGGGACAGTTGGGCGAGCAGTACTTC.

This clonotype was seen at least ten times. CDR3 in amino acids: CATPDRGRTGELFF. The CDR3 DNA follows: TGTGCCACCCCGGACAGGGGGAGGACCGGGGAGCTGTTTTTT. The chain is built from TRBV12-3 or TRBV12-4 and TRBJ2-2, with 10 nucleotides matching TRBD1. The CDR3 sequence is 14 residues long. V shed 10 bases, J shed 5 bases, and the junction held 7 bases outside the gene matches.

In this sample, this clonotype turned up many times. The gene calls are TRBV7-3 and TRBJ2-1; 8 nucleotides agree with TRBD2. Germline CDR1 and CDR2: SGHTA and FQGTGA. The J segment lost 2 bases and the V segment lost 0 bases, leaving 0 bases of the junction unmatched. CDR3 length: 15 amino acids. The CDR3 DNA reads TGTGCCAGCAGCTTAACTAGCGGGACCTACAATGAGCAGTTCTTC. Translation: CASSLTSGTYNEQFF.

This clonotype was seen at least ten times. The CDR3 region has the DNA TGCAGTGCCTATGGGGGGTTCTACGAGCAGTACTTC. Its translation is CSAYGGFYEQYF. This chain joins TRBV20-1 and TRBJ2-7; possibly TRBD2 for D (6 bases). The V gene's germline CDR1 is DFQATT and CDR2 SNEGSKA (reference sequence). The CDR3 length is 12 residues. V lost 6 bases to trimming and J lost 3 bases, with 12 bases between them.

This clonotype was counted at least ten times. The rearrangement links TRBV5-1 to TRBJ2-5; 7 bases line up with TRBD2. CDR1 and CDR2 from the germline V gene are SGHRS and YFSETQ. The CDR3 is 15 amino acids. The trim removed 1 base at V and 2 bases at J, leaving 5 bases unmatched. The CDR3 loop reads CASSLLTGGQETQYF. As DNA, the CDR3 is TGCGCCAGCAGCTTGCTCACGGGGGGACAAGAGACCCAGTACTTC. The complete variable domain, with remaining parts taken from reference TRBV5-1 and TRBJ2-5, reads KAGVTQTPRYLIKTRGQQVTLSCSPISGHRSVSWYQQTPGQGLQFLFEYFSETQRNKGNFPGRFSGRQFSNSRSEMNVSTLELGDSALYLCASSLLTGGQETQYFGPGTRLLVL.

This clonotype was counted at least ten times. The chain is built from TRBV20-1 and TRBJ2-5; D could derive from TRBD1 or TRBD2 (5 bases each). Per the germline V gene, CDR1 is DFQATT and CDR2 is SNEGSKA (reference sequence). V lost 5 bases, J lost 5 bases, and 9 bases lay in between. The CDR3 is 11 amino acids. The chain's CDR3 is CSAGGRETQYF. Written as DNA, the CDR3 is TGCAGTGCTGGGGGTCGGGAGACCCAGTACTTC.

To note about this clonotype: This clone may be a read error of a much larger clone one base away. This rearrangement joins TRBV5-1 to TRBJ2-2, with D possibly TRBD1 on 7 matching bases. V shed 4 bases and J shed 3 bases, with 19 bases lying between them. CDR1 is SGHRS, CDR2 YFSETQ, per germline. CDR3 size: 17 residues. DNA of the CDR3: TGCGCCAGCAGCGCCCATGGAGGGGGCTCCTACACCGGGGAGCTGTTTTTT. The encoded protein is CASSAHGGGSYTGELFF.

In this sample, this clonotype turned up many times. The V call is TRBV12-3 or TRBV12-4, the J call TRBJ2-3; 11 bases line up with TRBD2. The CDR3 runs 18 residues. V trimming: 5 bases; J trimming: 0 bases; junction bases outside the gene matches: 10. For the CDR3, the DNA is TGTGCCAGCAGTCCCCGCCCGACTAGCGGGGAGAGCACAGATACGCAGTATTTT. Translation gives CASSPRPTSGESTDTQYF.